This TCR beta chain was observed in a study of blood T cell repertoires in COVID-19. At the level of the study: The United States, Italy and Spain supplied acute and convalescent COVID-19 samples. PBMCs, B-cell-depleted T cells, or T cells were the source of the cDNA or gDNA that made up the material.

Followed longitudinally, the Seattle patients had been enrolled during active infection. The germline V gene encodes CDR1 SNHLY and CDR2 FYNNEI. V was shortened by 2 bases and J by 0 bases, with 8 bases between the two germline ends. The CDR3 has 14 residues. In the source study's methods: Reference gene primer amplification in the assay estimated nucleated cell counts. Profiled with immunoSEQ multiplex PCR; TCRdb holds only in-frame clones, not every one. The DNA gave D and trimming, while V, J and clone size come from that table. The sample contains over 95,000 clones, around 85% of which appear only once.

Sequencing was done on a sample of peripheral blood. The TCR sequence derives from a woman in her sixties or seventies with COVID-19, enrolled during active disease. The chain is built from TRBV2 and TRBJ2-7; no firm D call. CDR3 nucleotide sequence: TGTGCCAGCAGTGAACGGGTGAACTCCTACGAGCAGTACTTC. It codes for CASSERVNSYEQYF.